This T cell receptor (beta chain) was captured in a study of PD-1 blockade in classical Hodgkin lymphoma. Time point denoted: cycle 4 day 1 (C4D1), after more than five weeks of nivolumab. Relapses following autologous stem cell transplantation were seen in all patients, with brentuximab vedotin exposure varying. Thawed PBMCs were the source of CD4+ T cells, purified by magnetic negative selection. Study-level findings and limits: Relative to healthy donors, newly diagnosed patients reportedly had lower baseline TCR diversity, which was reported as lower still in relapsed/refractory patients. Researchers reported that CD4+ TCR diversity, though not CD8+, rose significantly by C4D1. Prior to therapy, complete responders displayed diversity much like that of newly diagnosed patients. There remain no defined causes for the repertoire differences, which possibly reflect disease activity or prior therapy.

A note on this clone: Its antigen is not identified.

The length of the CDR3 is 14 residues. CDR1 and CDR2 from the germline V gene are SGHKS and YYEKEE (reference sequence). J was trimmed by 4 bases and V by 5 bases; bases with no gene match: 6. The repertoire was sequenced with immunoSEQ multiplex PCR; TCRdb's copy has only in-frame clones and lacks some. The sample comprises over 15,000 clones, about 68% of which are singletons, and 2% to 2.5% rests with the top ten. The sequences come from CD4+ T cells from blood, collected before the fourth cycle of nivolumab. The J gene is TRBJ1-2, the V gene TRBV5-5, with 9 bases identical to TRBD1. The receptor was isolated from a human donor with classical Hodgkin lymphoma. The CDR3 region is CASSPDRGGYGYTF. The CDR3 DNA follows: TGTGCCAGCAGTCCGGACAGGGGAGGCTATGGCTACACCTTC.